The rows below give T cell receptor beta chains drawn from one sample of a study of T cell responses to AZD1222 COVID-19 vaccine. The table came from immunoSEQ multiplex PCR; TCRdb's copy has only in-frame clones and leaves some out. In the table there are tens of thousands of clones, 87% of which are singletons. The material sequenced was peripheral blood, taken 28 days after the second AZD1222 dose. These receptors came from an adult who received the AZD1222 COVID-19 vaccine. CDR3s include the opening cysteine and the closing phenylalanine or tryptophan. The D gene is left open where the match is weak. A row's size may be missing; if present it is once, few, many or a size class.

j_call clone_size d_call v_call cdr3_aa cdr3_nt
TRBJ2-2 NA TRBD2 TRBV7-6 CASTIAMGLADSTGELFF TGTGCCAGCACAATCGCGATGGGACTAGCGGACTCGACCGGGGAGCTGTTTTTT
TRBJ2-6 NA NA TRBV18 CASSPLLQGSGANVLTF TGTGCCAGCTCACCACTCCTCCAAGGCTCTGGGGCCAACGTCCTGACTTTC
TRBJ2-3 few NA TRBV29-1 CSVPWEKSTDTQYF TGCAGCGTTCCGTGGGAGAAAAGCACAGATACGCAGTATTTT
TRBJ1-2 NA TRBD1 TRBV6-5 CASSYRRTGVGYTF TGTGCCAGCAGTTACCGCAGGACAGGGGTTGGCTACACCTTC
TRBJ2-3 NA TRBD2 TRBV7-9 CASSSRIQTSGTTDTQYF TGTGCCAGCAGCTCCCGAATACAGACTAGCGGAACCACAGATACGCAGTATTTT
TRBJ2-4 NA TRBD2 TRBV11-2 CASSSWERRLAGIQYF TGTGCCAGCAGCTCTTGGGAGAGACGACTAGCGGGCATTCAGTACTTC
TRBJ2-7 NA NA TRBV7-2 CASSPLNEQYF TGTGCCAGCAGCCCTCTCAACGAGCAGTACTTC
TRBJ2-1 NA NA TRBV5-7 CASSNNEQFF TGTGCCAGCAGCAACAATGAGCAGTTCTTC
TRBJ1-1 few NA TRBV5-1 CASRGDNTEAFF TGCGCCAGCAGGGGAGATAACACTGAAGCTTTCTTT
TRBJ2-1 NA TRBD2 TRBV11-2 CASVPSGSSYNEQFF TGTGCCAGCGTTCCTAGCGGGAGCTCCTACAATGAGCAGTTCTTC
TRBJ2-7 NA TRBD2 TRBV9 CASSEREGLAGDEQYF TGTGCCAGCAGCGAGCGGGAGGGACTAGCGGGAGACGAGCAGTACTTC
TRBJ2-7 once NA TRBV25-1 CASSTGDEQYF TGTGCCAGCAGTACTGGGGACGAGCAGTACTTC
TRBJ1-1 NA NA TRBV5-8 CASSLLERVAFF TGTGCCAGCAGCTTATTGGAAAGGGTAGCTTTCTTT
TRBJ1-1 NA NA TRBV30 CAGEVRTEAFF TGTGCTGGAGAGGTAAGGACTGAAGCTTTCTTT
TRBJ2-7 NA NA TRBV6-5 CASSYMGRSEQYF TGTGCCAGCAGTTACATGGGGAGGAGCGAGCAGTACTTC
TRBJ2-1 NA NA TRBV18 CASSPPNPGHDNEQFF TGTGCCAGCTCACCACCGAATCCGGGACACGACAATGAGCAGTTCTTC
TRBJ1-1 NA NA TRBV6-2/TRBV6-3 CASSSTHRQAKEAFF TGTGCCAGCAGTTCAACCCACCGGCAGGCTAAGGAAGCTTTCTTT
TRBJ1-5 few NA TRBV12-5 CASGLTVQPQHF TGTGCTAGTGGTTTGACAGTTCAGCCCCAGCATTTT
TRBJ1-5 medium-sized TRBD1 TRBV19 CASSPPGQGFGSNQPQHF TGTGCCAGTAGCCCCCCGGGACAGGGTTTTGGGAGCAATCAGCCCCAGCATTTT
TRBJ1-4 once TRBD1 TRBV11-2 CASSLDRGPEKLFF TGTGCCAGCAGCTTAGATAGGGGGCCTGAAAAACTGTTTTTT
TRBJ1-1 NA NA TRBV3-1/TRBV3-2 CASSQGTEAFF TGTGCCAGCAGCCAGGGGACTGAAGCTTTCTTT
TRBJ1-5 NA NA TRBV21-1 CASSKLVDLEGRGPQHF TGTGCCAGCAGCAAATTAGTAGATTTGGAGGGCCGGGGGCCCCAGCATTTT
TRBJ1-3 NA NA TRBV7-6 CASSLAPGGGAEGNTIYF TGTGCCAGCAGCTTAGCGCCCGGAGGAGGCGCGGAAGGAAACACCATATATTTT
TRBJ2-7 NA TRBD2 TRBV7-3 CASSLTPAGDGEQYF TGTGCCAGCAGCTTAACCCCAGCGGGGGACGGGGAGCAGTACTTC
TRBJ2-1 NA TRBD2 TRBV4-1 CASSQGLAIYNEQFF TGCGCCAGCAGCCAAGGACTAGCTATCTACAATGAGCAGTTCTTC
TRBJ2-2 NA NA TRBV6-2/TRBV6-3 CASSYGGLSAGELFF TGTGCCAGCAGTTACGGGGGGCTTAGCGCCGGGGAGCTGTTTTTT
TRBJ2-3 NA TRBD2 TRBV6-2/TRBV6-3 CASSYSKATSTSGRTDTQYF TGTGCCAGCAGTTACTCGAAAGCTACTTCGACTAGCGGGAGAACAGATACGCAGTATTTT
TRBJ2-5 NA TRBD2 TRBV6-1 CASSEMVASGQETQYF TGTGCCAGCAGTGAAATGGTGGCTAGCGGTCAAGAGACCCAGTACTTC
TRBJ1-1 NA NA TRBV29-1 CSVVGLDTEAFF TGCAGCGTTGTGGGGCTTGACACTGAAGCTTTCTTT
TRBJ1-2 NA NA TRBV9 CASSVHELSGGYGYTF TGTGCCAGCAGCGTCCACGAATTATCGGGGGGCTATGGCTACACCTTC
TRBJ1-2 NA NA TRBV6-2/TRBV6-3 CASSLDLGRGYTF TGTGCCAGCAGCCTGGACCTGGGACGGGGCTACACCTTC
TRBJ2-5 NA TRBD2 TRBV30 CAWGLGSGETQYF TGTGCCTGGGGACTAGGGAGCGGAGAGACCCAGTACTTC
TRBJ2-1 once NA TRBV29-1 CSVEGRVSYNEQFF TGCAGCGTTGAAGGGCGGGTTTCCTACAATGAGCAGTTCTTC
TRBJ2-3 NA NA TRBV7-2 CASSLTGSSADTQYF TGTGCCAGCAGCTTAACCGGGAGTTCGGCAGATACGCAGTATTTT
TRBJ2-3 NA TRBD1 TRBV30 CAWSAETGKAYF TGTGCCTGGAGTGCGGAGACAGGGAAAGCGTATTTT
TRBJ2-1 NA NA TRBV27 CASGQGSGTYNEQFF TGTGCCAGCGGACAAGGGTCGGGAACCTACAATGAGCAGTTCTTC
TRBJ2-5 NA TRBD2 TRBV7-2 CASSTSGRARFPRPETQYF TGTGCCAGCAGCACCAGCGGGAGGGCCAGGTTTCCCCGTCCAGAGACCCAGTACTTC
TRBJ1-4 few NA TRBV15 CATSPRAGANEKLFF TGTGCCACCAGTCCAAGGGCGGGGGCTAATGAAAAACTGTTTTTT
TRBJ2-1 NA TRBD1 TRBV7-6 CASSFRPQGIDEQFF TGTGCCAGCAGCTTTCGACCACAGGGGATAGATGAGCAGTTCTTC
TRBJ2-4 NA NA TRBV11-2 CASSLEGAKNIQYF TGTGCCAGCAGCTTAGAGGGAGCCAAAAACATTCAGTACTTC
TRBJ2-1 NA NA TRBV2 CASSEESLAEYNEQFF TGTGCCAGCAGTGAAGAGTCCCTGGCAGAGTACAATGAGCAGTTCTTC
TRBJ1-1 NA TRBD1 TRBV19 CASSNGQGVDQDF TGTGCCAGTAGTAATGGACAGGGAGTAGATCAGGACTTT
TRBJ2-1 NA NA TRBV7-8 CATVASSYNEQFF TGTGCCACAGTGGCTAGCTCCTACAATGAGCAGTTCTTC
TRBJ1-5 NA NA TRBV19 CASSMGTNSNQPQHF TGTGCCAGTAGTATGGGAACTAATAGCAATCAGCCCCAGCATTTT
TRBJ2-1 NA NA TRBV14 CASSKGNSYNEQFF TGTGCCAGCAGTAAAGGAAACTCCTACAATGAGCAGTTCTTC